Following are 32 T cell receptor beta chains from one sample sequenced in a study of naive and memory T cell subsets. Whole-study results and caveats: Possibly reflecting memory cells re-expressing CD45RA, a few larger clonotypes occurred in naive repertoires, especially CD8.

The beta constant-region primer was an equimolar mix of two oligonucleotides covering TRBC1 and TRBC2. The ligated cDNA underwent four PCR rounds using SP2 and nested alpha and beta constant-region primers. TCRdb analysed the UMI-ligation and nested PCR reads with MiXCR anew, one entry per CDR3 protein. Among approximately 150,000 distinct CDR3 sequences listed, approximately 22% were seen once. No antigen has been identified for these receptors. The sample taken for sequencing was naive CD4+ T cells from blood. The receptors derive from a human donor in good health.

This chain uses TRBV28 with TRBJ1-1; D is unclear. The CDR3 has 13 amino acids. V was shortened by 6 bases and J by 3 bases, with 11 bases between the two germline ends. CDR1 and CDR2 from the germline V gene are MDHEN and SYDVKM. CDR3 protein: CASRLDGHTEAFF. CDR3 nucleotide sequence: TGTGCCAGCAGACTTGACGGCCACACTGAAGCTTTCTTT.

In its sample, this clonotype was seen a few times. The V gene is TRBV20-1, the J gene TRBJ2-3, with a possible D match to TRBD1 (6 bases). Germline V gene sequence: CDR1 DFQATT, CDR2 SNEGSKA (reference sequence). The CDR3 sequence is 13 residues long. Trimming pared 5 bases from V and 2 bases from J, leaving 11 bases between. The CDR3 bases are TGCAGTGCTCGAGGGGGAAACACAGATACGCAGTATTTT. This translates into CSARGGNTDTQYF.

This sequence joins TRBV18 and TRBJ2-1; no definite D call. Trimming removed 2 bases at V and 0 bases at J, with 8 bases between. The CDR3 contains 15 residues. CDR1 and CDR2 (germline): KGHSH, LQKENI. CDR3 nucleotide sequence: TGTGCCAGCTCACCAGATTTACTCTCCTACAATGAGCAGTTCTTC. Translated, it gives CASSPDLLSYNEQFF.

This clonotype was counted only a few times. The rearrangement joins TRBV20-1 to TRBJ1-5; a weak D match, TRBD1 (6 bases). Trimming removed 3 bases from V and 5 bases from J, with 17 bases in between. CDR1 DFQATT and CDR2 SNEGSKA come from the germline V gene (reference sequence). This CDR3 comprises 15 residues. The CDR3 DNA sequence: TGCAGTGCTAGTCTTGCGGCAGGGGCAGATCAGCCCCAGCATTTT. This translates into CSASLAAGADQPQHF.

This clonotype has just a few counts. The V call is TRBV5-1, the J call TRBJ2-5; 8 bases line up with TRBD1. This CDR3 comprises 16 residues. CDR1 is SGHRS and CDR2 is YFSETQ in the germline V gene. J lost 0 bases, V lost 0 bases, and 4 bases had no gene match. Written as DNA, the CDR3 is TGCGCCAGCAGCTTGGGAGCAGGGGGCTACCAAGAGACCCAGTACTTC. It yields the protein CASSLGAGGYQETQYF.

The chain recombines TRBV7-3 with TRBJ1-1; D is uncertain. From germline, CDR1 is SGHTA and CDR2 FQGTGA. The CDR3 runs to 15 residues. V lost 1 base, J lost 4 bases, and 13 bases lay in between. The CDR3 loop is CASSLSWVGGTEAFF. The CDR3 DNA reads TGTGCCAGCAGCTTAAGTTGGGTCGGTGGCACTGAAGCTTTCTTT. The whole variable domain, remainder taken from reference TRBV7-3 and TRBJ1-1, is GAGVSQTPSNKVTEKGKYVELRCDPISGHTALYWYRQSLGQGPEFLIYFQGTGAADDSGLPNDRFFAVRPEGSVSTLKIQRTERGDSAVYLCASSLSWVGGTEAFFGQGTRLTVV.

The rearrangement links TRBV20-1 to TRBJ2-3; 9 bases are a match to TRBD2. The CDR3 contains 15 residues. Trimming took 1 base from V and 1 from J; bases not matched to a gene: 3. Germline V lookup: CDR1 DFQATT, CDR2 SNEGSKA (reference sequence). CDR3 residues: CSARGGRARTDTQYF. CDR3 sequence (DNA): TGCAGTGCTAGAGGCGGGAGGGCCCGCACAGATACGCAGTATTTT.

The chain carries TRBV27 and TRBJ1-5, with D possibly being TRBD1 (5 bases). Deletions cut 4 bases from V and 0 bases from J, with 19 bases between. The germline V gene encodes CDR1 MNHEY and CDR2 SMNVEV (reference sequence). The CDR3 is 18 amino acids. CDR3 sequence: CASSSAPLQGRSNQPQHF. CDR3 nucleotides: TGTGCCAGCAGTTCCGCCCCACTGCAGGGTCGTAGCAATCAGCCCCAGCATTTT.

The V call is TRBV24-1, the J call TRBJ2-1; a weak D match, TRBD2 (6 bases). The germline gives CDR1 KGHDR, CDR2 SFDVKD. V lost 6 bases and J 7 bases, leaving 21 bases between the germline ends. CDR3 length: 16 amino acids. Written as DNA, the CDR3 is TGTGCCACCAGTAGTGGGCGGGGACCCTCTTGGAATGAGCAGTTCTTC. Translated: CATSSGRGPSWNEQFF.

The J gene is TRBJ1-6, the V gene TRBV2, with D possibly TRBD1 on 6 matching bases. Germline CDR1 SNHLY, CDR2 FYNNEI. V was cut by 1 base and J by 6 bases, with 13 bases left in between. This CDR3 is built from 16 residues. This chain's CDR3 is CASSEVGGRINSPLHF. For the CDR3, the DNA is TGTGCCAGCAGTGAAGTAGGGGGGCGAATTAATTCACCCCTCCACTTT.

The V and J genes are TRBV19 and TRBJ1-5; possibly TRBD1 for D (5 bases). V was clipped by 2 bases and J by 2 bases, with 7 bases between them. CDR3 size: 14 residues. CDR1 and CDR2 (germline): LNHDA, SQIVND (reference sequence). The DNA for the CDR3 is TGTGCCAGTAGTATACAGGGTGGCAATCAGCCCCAGCATTTT. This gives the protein CASSIQGGNQPQHF.

The CDR3 reads CASSQDQQSSYEQYF. CDR3 in DNA: TGTGCCAGCAGCCAAGATCAGCAGAGCTCCTACGAGCAGTACTTC. The chain combines TRBV3-1 with TRBJ2-7, with no clear D. Per germline, CDR1 LGHDT and CDR2 YNNKEL (reference sequence). CDR3 length: 15 amino acids. Trimming cost V 0 bases and J 0 bases, with 9 bases left between them.

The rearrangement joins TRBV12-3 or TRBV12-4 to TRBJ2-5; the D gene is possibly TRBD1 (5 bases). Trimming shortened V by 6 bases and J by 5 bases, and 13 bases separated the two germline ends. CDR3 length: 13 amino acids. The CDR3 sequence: CASRFRVLETQYF. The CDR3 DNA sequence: TGTGCCAGCAGATTCAGGGTATTGGAGACCCAGTACTTC.

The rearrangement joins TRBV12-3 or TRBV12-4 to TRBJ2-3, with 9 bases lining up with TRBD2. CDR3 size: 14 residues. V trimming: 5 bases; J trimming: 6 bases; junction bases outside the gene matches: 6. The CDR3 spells CASSETSGMDTQYF. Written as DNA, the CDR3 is TGTGCCAGCAGTGAGACTAGCGGCATGGATACGCAGTATTTT.

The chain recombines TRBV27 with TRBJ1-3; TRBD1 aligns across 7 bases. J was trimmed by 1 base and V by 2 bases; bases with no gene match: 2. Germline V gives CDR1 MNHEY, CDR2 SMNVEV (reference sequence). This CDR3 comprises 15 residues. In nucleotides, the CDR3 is TGTGCCAGCAGTTTAAGCAGGGGGTCTGGAAACACCATATATTTT. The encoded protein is CASSLSRGSGNTIYF.

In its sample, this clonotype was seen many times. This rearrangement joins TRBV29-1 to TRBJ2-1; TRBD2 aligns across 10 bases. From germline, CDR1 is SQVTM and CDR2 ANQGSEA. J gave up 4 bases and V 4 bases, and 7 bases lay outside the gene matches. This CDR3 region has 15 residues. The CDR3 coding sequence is TGCAGCGTTGCTGTAGCGGGAGGCCCATACAATGAGCAGTTCTTC. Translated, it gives CSVAVAGGPYNEQFF.

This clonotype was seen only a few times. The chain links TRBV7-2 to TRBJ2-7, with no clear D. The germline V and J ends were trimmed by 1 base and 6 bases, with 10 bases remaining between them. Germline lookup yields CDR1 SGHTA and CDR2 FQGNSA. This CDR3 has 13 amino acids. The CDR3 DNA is TGTGCCAGCAGCTTAGTCCTGGTTGGCGAGCAGTACTTC. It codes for CASSLVLVGEQYF.

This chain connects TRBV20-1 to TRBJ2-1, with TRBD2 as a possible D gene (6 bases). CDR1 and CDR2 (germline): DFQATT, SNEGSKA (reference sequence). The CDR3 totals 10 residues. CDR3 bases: TGCAGCGGGAGTGACAATGAGCAGTTCTTC. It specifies CSGSDNEQFF.

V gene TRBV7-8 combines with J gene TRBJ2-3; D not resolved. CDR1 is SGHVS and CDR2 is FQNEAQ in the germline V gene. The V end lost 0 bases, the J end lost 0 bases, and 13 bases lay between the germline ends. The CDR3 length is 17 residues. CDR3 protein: CASSLAPGGLSTDTQYF. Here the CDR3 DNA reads TGTGCCAGCAGCTTAGCGCCTGGCGGCCTTAGCACAGATACGCAGTATTTT.

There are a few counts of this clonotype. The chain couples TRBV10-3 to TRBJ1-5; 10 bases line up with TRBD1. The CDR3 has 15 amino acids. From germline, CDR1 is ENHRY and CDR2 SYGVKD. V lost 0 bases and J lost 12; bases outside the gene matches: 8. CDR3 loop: CAISESDLGTGDQHF. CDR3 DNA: TGTGCCATCAGTGAGTCGGATCTCGGGACAGGGGACCAGCATTTT.

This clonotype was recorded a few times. The CDR3 coding sequence is TGTGCCAGTCGTTCCGCCGCGCTTAACAATGAGCAGTTCTTC. Amino acid sequence: CASRSAALNNEQFF. The rearrangement links TRBV28 to TRBJ2-1; D call uncertain. Germline V gives CDR1 MDHEN, CDR2 SYDVKM. CDR3 length: 14 amino acids. V was shortened by 9 bases and J by 5 bases, with 17 bases between the two germline ends.

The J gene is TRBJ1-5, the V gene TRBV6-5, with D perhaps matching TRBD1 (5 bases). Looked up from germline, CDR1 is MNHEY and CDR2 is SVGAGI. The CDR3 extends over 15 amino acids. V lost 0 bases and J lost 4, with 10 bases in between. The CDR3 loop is CASSYSGRANQPQHF. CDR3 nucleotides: TGTGCCAGCAGTTACTCTGGCAGGGCTAATCAGCCCCAGCATTTT.

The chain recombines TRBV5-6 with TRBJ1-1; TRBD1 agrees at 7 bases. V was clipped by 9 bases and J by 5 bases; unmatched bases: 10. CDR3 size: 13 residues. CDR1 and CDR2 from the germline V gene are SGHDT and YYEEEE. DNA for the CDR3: TGTGCCATTAGCTCTGACAGGGATACTGAAGCTTTCTTT. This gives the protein CAISSDRDTEAFF.

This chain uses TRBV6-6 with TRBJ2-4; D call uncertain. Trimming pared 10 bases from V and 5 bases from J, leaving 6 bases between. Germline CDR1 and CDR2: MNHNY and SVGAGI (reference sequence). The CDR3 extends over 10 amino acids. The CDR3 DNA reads TGTGCCACGGCGGAAAACATTCAGTACTTC. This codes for CATAENIQYF.

CDR3 sequence reads: CAISDRQGSYEQYF. In nucleotides, the CDR3 is TGTGCCATCAGTGATCGGCAGGGATCCTACGAGCAGTACTTC. This chain joins TRBV10-3 and TRBJ2-7, with D possibly TRBD1 on 5 matching bases. This CDR3 is built from 14 residues. CDR1 and CDR2 (germline): ENHRY, SYGVKD. Trimming cost V 3 bases and J 1 base, with 10 bases left between them.

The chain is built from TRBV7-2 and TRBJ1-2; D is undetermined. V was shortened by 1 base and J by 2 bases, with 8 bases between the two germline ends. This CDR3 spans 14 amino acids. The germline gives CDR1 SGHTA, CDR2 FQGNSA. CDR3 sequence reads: CASSLVAGNYGYTF. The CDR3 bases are TGTGCCAGCAGCTTAGTGGCAGGAAACTATGGCTACACCTTC.

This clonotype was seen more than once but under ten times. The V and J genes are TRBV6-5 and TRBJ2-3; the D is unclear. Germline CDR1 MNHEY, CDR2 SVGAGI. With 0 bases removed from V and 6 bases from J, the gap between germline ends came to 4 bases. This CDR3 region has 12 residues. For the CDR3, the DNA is TGTGCCAGCAGTTACTCCAGGGATACGCAGTATTTT. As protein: CASSYSRDTQYF.

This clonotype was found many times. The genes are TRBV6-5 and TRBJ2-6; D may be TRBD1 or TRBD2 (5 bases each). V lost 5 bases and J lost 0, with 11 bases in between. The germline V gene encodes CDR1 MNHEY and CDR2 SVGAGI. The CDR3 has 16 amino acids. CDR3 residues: CASSREGLSGANVLTF. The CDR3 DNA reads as TGTGCCAGCAGTAGAGAGGGGCTCTCTGGGGCCAACGTCCTGACTTTC.

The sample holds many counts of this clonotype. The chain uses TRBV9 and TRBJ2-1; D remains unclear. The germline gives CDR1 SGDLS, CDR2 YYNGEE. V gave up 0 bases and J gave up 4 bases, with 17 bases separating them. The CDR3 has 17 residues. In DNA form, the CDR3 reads TGTGCCAGCAGCGTAGATCCGCAAAGCGATATATACAATGAGCAGTTCTTC. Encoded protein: CASSVDPQSDIYNEQFF.

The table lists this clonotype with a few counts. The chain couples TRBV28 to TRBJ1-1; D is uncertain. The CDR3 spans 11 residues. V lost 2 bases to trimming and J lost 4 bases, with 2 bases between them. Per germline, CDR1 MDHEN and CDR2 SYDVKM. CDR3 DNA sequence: TGTGCCAGCAGTTTACCCACTGAAGCTTTCTTT. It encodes CASSLPTEAFF.

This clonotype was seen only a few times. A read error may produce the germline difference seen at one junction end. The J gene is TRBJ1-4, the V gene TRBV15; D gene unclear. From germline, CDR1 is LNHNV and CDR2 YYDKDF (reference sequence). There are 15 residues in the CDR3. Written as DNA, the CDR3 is TGTGCCACCAGCAGAGAACGGTTAACATATGAAAACCTGTTTTTT. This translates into CATSRERLTYENLFF.

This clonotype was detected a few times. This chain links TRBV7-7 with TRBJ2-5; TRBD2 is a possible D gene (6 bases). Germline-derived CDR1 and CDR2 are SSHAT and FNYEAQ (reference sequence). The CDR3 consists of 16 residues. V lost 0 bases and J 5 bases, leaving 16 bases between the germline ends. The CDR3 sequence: CASSLAGGLPGETQYF. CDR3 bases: TGTGCCAGCAGCTTAGCGGGAGGCCTCCCCGGCGAGACCCAGTACTTC.